This T cell receptor beta chain was recovered during a study of molecular identifiers for immune sequencing clone quantification. Whole-study context: Replicate runs used RNA from roughly 18,000 or 92,000 naive CD8 cells, which was split five ways into aliquots, and four of those aliquots were then sequenced. General study findings and limits: Under 1% of molecules in naive cells, but over 99% of effector molecules, belonged to clones above 20 RNA copies.

Methods described previously, with TCR primers listed, were used for bulk TCR libraries. MiXCR was run by TCRdb on the PCR reads, yielding one entry per CDR3 protein. The table has approximately 630,000 distinct CDR3 sequences, about 25% seen once. The CDR3 consists of 14 residues. V was pared by 8 bases and J by 0 bases, with 14 bases between. Naive CD8 T cells, phenotype CD8+CD4-CCR7+CD45RA+, were sorted. Of note for this clonotype: The antigen remains unidentified. Being one base from a much bigger clone, this may be a read error.

The sequencing sample was made of naive CD8+ T cells from blood, with Jurkat cell RNA spiked in. Sample subset: FACS-sorted CD8+CD4-CCR7+CD45RA+ naive T cells. The receptor's source is a human donor in good health. Some libraries in this study had Jurkat cell RNA spiked in. J is TRBJ1-1 and V is TRBV5-3, with D tentatively TRBD1 (5 bases). TRBV5-3 qualifies as an ORF whose function is uncertain. In nucleotides, the CDR3 is TGTGCCAGCAGGTGGGACTGTATGAACACTGAAGCTTTCTTT. Translated: CASRWDCMNTEAFF.